This T cell receptor beta chain originates from a study of OX40 agonist ivuxolimab in advanced cancers. Blood draws occurred at baseline, cycle 4 day 1, and cycle 7 day 1. CDR3 length: 11 amino acids. From germline, CDR1 is DFQATT and CDR2 SNEGSKA (reference sequence). Trimming stripped 6 bases from V and 5 bases from J, with 11 bases between. Study-level results: In the 0.1-3.0 mg/kg groups, partial responders showed among the lowest expansion. Certain nonresponders likewise exhibited a low normalized T-cell clonal expansion.

This table comes from immunoSEQ multiplex PCR, and its TCRdb copy is limited to in-frame clones, with some not included. The sample lists tens of thousands of clones; just over 90% were seen once. Concerning this clone: What it binds is unknown.

This TCR came from an adult with an advanced solid tumor such as melanoma, head and neck, liver or kidney cancer. Sequenced material: CD4+ or CD8+ T cells sorted from blood, taken in a trial of the OX40 agonist ivuxolimab. V and J are TRBV20-1 and TRBJ2-7; D is ambiguous. The CDR3 coding sequence is TGCAGTGCCCGTTCGGAGAACGAGCAGTACTTC. The encoded protein is CSARSENEQYF.